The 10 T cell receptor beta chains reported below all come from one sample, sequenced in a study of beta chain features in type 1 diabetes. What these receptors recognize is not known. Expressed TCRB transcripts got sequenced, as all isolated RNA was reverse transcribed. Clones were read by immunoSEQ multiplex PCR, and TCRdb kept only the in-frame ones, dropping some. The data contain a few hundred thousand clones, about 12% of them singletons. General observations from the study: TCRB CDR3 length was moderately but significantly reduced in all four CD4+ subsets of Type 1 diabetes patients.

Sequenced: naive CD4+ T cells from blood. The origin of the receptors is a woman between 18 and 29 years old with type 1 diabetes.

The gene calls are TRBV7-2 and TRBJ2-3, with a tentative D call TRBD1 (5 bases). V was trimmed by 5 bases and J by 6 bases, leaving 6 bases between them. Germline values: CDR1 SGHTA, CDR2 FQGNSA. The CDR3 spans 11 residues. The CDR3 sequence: CASSGADTQYF. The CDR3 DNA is TGTGCCAGCAGCGGGGCGGATACGCAGTATTTT.

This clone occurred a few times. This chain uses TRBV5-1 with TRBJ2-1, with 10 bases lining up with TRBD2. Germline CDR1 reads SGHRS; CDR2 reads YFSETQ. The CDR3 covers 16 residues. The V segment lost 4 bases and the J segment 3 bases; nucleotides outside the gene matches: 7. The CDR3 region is CASSARTSGDYNEQFF. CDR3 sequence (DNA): TGCGCCAGCAGCGCTCGAACTAGCGGGGACTACAATGAGCAGTTCTTC.

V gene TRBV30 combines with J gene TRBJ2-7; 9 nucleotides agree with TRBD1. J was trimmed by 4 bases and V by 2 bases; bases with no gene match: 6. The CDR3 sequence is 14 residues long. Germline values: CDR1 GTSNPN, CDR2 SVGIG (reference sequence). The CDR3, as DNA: TGTGCCTGGAGTCTAGGACAGGGGCATTACGAGCAGTACTTC. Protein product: CAWSLGQGHYEQYF.

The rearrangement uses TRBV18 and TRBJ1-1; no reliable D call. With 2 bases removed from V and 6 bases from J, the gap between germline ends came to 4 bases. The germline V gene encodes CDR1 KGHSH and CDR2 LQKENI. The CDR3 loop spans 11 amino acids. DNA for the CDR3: TGTGCCAGCTCACCAACGGCTGAAGCTTTCTTT. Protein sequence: CASSPTAEAFF. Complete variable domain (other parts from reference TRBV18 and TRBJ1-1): NAGVMQNPRHLVRRRGQEARLRCSPMKGHSHVYWYRQLPEEGLKFMVYLQKENIIDESGMPKERFSAEFPKEGPSILRIQQVVRGDSAAYFCASSPTAEAFFGQGTRLTVV.

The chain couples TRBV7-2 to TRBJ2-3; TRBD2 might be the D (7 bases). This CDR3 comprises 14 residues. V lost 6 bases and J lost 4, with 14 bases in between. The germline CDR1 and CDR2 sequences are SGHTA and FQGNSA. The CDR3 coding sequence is TGTGCCAGCAGTAAAGGGGGGGGCTCAGATACGCAGTATTTT. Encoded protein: CASSKGGGSDTQYF. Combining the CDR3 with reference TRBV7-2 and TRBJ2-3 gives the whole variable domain GAGVSQSPSNKVTEKGKDVELRCDPISGHTALYWYRQSLGQGLEFLIYFQGNSAPDKSGLPSDRFSAERTGGSVSTLTIQRTQQEDSAVYLCASSKGGGSDTQYFGPGTRLTVL.

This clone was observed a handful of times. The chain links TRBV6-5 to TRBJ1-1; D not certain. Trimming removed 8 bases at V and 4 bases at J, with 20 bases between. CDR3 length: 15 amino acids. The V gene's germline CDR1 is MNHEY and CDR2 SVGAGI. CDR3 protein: CASERRVGVGTEAFF. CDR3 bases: TGTGCCAGCGAGAGACGGGTCGGGGTAGGCACTGAAGCTTTCTTT.

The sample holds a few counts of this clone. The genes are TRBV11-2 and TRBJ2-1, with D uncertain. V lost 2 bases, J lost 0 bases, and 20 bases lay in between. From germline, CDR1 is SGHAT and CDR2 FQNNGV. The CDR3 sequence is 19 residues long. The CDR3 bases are TGTGCCAGCAGCTTACTATCCGTTAGCACCTATGGCTCCTACAATGAGCAGTTCTTC. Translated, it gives CASSLLSVSTYGSYNEQFF.

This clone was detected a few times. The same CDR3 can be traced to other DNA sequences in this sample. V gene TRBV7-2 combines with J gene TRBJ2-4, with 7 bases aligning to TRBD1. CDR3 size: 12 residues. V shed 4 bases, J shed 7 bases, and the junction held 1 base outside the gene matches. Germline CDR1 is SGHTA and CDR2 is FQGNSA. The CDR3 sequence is CASSSDRNIQYF. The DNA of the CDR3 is TGTGCCAGCAGCTCGGACAGGAACATTCAGTACTTC.

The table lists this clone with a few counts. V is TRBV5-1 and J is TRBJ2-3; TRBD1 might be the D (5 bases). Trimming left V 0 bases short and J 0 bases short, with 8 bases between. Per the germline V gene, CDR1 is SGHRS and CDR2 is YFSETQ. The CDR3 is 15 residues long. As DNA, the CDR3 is TGCGCCAGCAGCTTGGCTGGGGCCAGCACAGATACGCAGTATTTT. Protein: CASSLAGASTDTQYF.

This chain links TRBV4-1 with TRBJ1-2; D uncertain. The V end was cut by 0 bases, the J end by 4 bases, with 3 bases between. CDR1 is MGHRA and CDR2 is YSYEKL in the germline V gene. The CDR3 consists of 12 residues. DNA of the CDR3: TGCGCCAGCAGCCAAGACGGCTATGGCTACACCTTC. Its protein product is CASSQDGYGYTF.